This T cell receptor (beta chain) came from a study of cytomegalovirus exposure and HLA in healthy donors. General observations from the study: Cytomegalovirus association was listed for 150 to 200 TCR beta chains. The tendency of first-cohort TCR clusters to co-occur in the roughly 120 validation repertoires was identified by a subsequent analysis.

Remarks on this clone: Its antigen is not known.

The length of the CDR3 is 11 residues. Germline lookup yields CDR1 SQVTM and CDR2 ANQGSEA. The V end lost 5 bases, the J end lost 1 base, and 6 bases lay between the germline ends. TCRdb's copy holds only in-frame clones and misses some; the assay was immunoSEQ multiplex PCR. This sample has fewer than 200,000 clones, with 85% found just once. Sequences were obtained from PBMCs. The TCR originated in a man between 18 and 29 years old in good health and CMV-seropositive. This rearrangement joins TRBV29-1 to TRBJ2-7; D remains ambiguous. The CDR3 sequence: CSVHSSYEQYF. As DNA, the CDR3 is TGCAGCGTTCACAGTTCCTACGAGCAGTACTTC.